Listed here is a single TCR beta chain. Its antigen is unknown. Using its own MiXCR run on the reads, TCRdb lists one record per CDR3 protein. The sample contains roughly 500,000 distinct CDR3 sequences, roughly a third of which appear only once. Trimming stripped 1 base from V and 0 bases from J, with 12 bases between. The germline V gene has CDR1 SEHNR and CDR2 FQNEAQ (reference sequence). The CDR3 sequence is 16 residues long. This entry belongs to a study of T cell repertoires in cytomegalovirus infection. Study summary: Evidence of both CMV infection and a matching HLA type came from public TCR beta signatures.

Broader study findings: HLA-C-restricted CMV clonotypes gave the most frequent clonotype in two of eight donors. Totalled public TCR beta family frequency picked out people who carried CMV plus the relevant HLA.

The rearrangement uses TRBV7-9 and TRBJ2-5, with D perhaps being TRBD1 or TRBD2 (5 bases each). The specimen was cultured PBMCs, collected from culture after CMV antigen stimulation. This receptor was obtained from a human donor in good health (CMV status not recorded). Some clones in this sample may be carry-over from other donors' samples. CDR3 loop: CASSLGDGRDQETQYF. The CDR3, as DNA: TGTGCCAGCAGCTTAGGGGACGGGCGAGACCAAGAGACCCAGTACTTC.